This T cell receptor (beta chain) stems from a study of blood T cell repertoires in COVID-19 (dated by TCRdb to about 2020). About the full investigation: Samples from collaborators originated in the United States, Italy and Spain and spanned both the acute and convalescent phases of COVID-19. The material from the prospective study consisted of cDNA or gDNA derived from T cells, B-cell-depleted T cells, or PBMCs. Deeply sampled blood TCRbeta repertoires from subjects exposed to, actively infected with, or recovered from COVID-19 were included in the dataset. The repertoires were released in a freely available public database meant as a resource for research on the immune response to SARS-CoV-2. Samples were obtained from the ongoing ImmuneRACE study (first 160 participants) and from about 1,300 subjects provided by 6 global collaborators. Sample metadata almost always included a de-identified subject ID, COVID-19 status, age in years and sex. Where HLA class I and class II types were available, the types were taken from metadata supplied by the sample provider, not from assay-based typing.

As encoded in the germline V gene, CDR1 is ENHRY while CDR2 is SYGVKD. Counted from cysteine to phenylalanine, this CDR3 has 16 amino acids. The DNA shown is the 48-base CDR3, in frame from base 1. The V end gives up 1 base and the J end 9 bases, leaving 8 bases in the junction not matched to a gene. TCRbeta CDR3 regions were amplified from genomic DNA by means of the immunoSEQ Assay, a bias-controlled multiplex PCR. The paper's processing steps were these. The number of nucleated cells in each sample was estimated from the amplification of reference gene primers within the assay. Sequence reads were collapsed and filtered to measure the absolute abundance of every unique TCRbeta CDR3 rearrangement. For each sample, productive Simpson clonality was calculated as the square root of Simpson's diversity index across productive rearrangements. The source is immuneACCESS, and TCRdb retained only in-frame sequences with V and J called. Part of the clones is not carried over; for the studies checked, unresolved V genes explain less than half of this, and the remainder is unexplained. V, J and clone size are those of that table, while D and trimming were read from the DNA. This sample gives 300,000 to 450,000 clones in total; over 75% of them show up just once. The ten most abundant clones make up 1% to 1.5% of the sample.

Enrolling through a virtual design, the prospective study's participants ranged in age from roughly 18 to 90 years and lived across roughly 24 United States geographic areas. Cohort assignment in the prospective study relied on participant-reported clinical history from a screening survey and a study questionnaire. For ImmuneRACE Cohort 3, a participant was defined as recovered based on two consecutive negative NP/OP PCR tests, clearance by a healthcare professional, or resolution of symptoms. Mobile phlebotomists in the prospective study collected whole blood, serum and a nasopharyngeal or oropharyngeal swab from every participant. Prospective study participants could optionally give additional blood draws and questionnaires over an approximately two-month period. Before DNA extraction, prospective study blood samples were shipped either frozen or at room temperature. Summary of the overall study and its limitations: How much clinical and demographic metadata was included differed by source and by participant, and the metadata was provided uncurated.

In its sample, this clone was seen a few times. Its antigen remains unidentified. Per-base quality was not reported, and no clone a single base away is much larger than it. The TCR comes from a young man who had recovered from COVID-19. Here the chain combines TRBV10-3 and TRBJ1-6, with 8 bases aligning to TRBD1. Sequenced: PBMCs or T cells enriched from blood (not recorded which). The CDR3 region has the sequence CAISELGQGEGSPLHF. The nucleotides are TGTGCCATCAGTGAGTTAGGACAGGGTGAAGGTTCACCCCTCCACTTT.